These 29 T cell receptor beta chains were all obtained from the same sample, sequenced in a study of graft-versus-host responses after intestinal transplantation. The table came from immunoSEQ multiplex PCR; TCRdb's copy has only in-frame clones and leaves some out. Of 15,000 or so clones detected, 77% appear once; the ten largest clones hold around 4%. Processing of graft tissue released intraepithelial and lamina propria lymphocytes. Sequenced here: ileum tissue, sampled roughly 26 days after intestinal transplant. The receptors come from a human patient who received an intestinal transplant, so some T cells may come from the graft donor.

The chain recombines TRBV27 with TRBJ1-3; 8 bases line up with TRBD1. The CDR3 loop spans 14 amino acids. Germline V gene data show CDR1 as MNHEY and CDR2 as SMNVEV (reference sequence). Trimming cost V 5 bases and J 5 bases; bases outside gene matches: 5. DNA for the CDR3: TGTGCCAGCAGTCGTCAGGGGGCGCGAAACACCATATATTTT. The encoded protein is CASSRQGARNTIYF.

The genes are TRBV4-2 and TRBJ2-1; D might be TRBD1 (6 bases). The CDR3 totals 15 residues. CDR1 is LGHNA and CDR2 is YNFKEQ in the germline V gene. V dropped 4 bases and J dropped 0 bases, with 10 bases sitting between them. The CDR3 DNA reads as TGTGCCAGCAGCCCGCAGGGGTTCTCCTACAATGAGCAGTTCTTC. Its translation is CASSPQGFSYNEQFF.

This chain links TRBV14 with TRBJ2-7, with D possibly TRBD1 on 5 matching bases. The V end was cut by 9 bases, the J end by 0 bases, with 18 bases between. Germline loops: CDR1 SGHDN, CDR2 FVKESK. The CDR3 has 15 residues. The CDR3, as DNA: TGTGCCAGGCCCCCGATAGGGGATATCTCCTACGAGCAGTACGTC. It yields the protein CARPPIGDISYEQYV.

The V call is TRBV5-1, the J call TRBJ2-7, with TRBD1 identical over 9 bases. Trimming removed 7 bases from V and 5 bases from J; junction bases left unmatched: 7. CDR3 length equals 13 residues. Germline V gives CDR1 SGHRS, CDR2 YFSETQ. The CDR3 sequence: CASAPGTGHEQYV. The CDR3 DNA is TGCGCCAGCGCCCCCGGGACAGGGCACGAGCAGTACGTC.

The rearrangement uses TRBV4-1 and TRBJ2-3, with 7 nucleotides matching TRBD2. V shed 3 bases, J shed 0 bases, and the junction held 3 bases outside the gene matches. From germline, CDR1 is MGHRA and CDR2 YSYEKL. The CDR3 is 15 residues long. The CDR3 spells CASSHQRGSTDTQYF. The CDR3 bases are TGCGCCAGCAGCCATCAGCGGGGCAGCACAGATACGCAGTATTTT.

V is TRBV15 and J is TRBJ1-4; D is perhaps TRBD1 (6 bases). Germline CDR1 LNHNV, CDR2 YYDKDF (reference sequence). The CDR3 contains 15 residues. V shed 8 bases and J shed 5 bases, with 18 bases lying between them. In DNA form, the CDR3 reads TGTGCCACCGGGGACGGCCAGGGGATGAATGAAAAACTGTTTTTT. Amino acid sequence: CATGDGQGMNEKLFF.

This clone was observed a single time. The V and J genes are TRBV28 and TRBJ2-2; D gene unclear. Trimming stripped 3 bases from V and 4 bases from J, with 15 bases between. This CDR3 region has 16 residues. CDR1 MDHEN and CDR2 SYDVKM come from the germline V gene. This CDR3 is CASSLAPSPGTGELFF. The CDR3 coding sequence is TGTGCCAGCAGTTTGGCCCCTTCCCCGGGCACCGGGGAGCTGTTTTTT. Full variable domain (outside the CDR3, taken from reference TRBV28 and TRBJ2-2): DVKVTQSSRYLVKRTGEKVFLECVQDMDHENMFWYRQDPGLGLRLIYFSYDVKMKEKGDIPEGYSVSREKKERFSLILESASTNQTSMYLCASSLAPSPGTGELFFGEGSRLTVL.

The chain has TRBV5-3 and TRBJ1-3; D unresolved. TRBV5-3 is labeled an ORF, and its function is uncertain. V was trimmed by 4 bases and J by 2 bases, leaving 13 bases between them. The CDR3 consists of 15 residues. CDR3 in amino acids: CARSALVPPGNTIYF. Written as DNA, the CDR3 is TGTGCCAGAAGCGCACTCGTCCCACCTGGAAACACCATATATTTT.

Written as DNA, the CDR3 is TGTGCCAGCAGCGTAGGGGCTTCGAGCTCTGGAAACACCATATATTTT. Protein sequence: CASSVGASSSGNTIYF. The gene calls are TRBV9 and TRBJ1-3; D is unclear. The CDR3 spans 16 residues. With 0 bases removed from V and 0 bases from J, the gap between germline ends came to 10 bases. Germline V gene data show CDR1 as SGDLS and CDR2 as YYNGEE.

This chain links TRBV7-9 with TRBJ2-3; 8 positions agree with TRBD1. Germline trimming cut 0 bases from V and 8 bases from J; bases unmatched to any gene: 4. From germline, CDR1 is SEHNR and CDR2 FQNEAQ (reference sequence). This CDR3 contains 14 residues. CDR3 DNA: TGTGCCAGCAGCTTAGCGGGGACAGGAGGTACGCAGTATTTT. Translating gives CASSLAGTGGTQYF.

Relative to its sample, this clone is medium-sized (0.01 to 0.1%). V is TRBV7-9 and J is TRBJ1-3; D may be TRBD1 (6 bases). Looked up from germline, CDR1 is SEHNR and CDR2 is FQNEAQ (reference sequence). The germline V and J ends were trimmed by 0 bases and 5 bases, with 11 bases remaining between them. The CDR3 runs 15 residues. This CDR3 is CASSLARTGRNTIYF. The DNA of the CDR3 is TGTGCCAGCAGCTTAGCCCGAACAGGGCGAAACACCATATATTTT.

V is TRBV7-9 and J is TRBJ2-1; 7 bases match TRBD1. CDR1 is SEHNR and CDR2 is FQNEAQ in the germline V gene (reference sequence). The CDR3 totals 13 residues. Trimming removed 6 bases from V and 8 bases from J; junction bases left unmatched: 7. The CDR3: CASRKTGIDEQFF. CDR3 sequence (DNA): TGTGCCAGCAGGAAGACAGGGATCGATGAGCAGTTCTTC.

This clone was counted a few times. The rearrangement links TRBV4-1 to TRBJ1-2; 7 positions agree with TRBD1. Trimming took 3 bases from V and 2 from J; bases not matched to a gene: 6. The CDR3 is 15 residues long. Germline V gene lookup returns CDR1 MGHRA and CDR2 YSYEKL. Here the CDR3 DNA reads TGCGCCAGCAGCCAGAGTCGACAGGGCAACTATGGCTACACCTTC. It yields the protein CASSQSRQGNYGYTF.

CDR3 coding DNA: TGTGCCAGCAGTTTATTCGGCAGGGGGCGCTTGAGTGAGCAGTTCTTC. Its translation is CASSLFGRGRLSEQFF. The chain recombines TRBV27 with TRBJ2-1; 8 positions agree with TRBD1. Germline V gene lookup returns CDR1 MNHEY and CDR2 SMNVEV (reference sequence). J was trimmed by 9 bases and V by 1 base; bases with no gene match: 11. The CDR3 is 16 residues long.

CDR3 sequence: CASSKTGSSTDTQYF. CDR3 coding DNA: TGTGCCAGCAGCAAGACAGGATCTAGCACAGATACGCAGTATTTT. This chain links TRBV9 with TRBJ2-3; a weak D match, TRBD1 (6 bases). Germline V gives CDR1 SGDLS, CDR2 YYNGEE. The CDR3 runs to 15 residues. Trimming pared 4 bases from V and 0 bases from J, leaving 12 bases between.

In DNA form, the CDR3 reads TGTGCCAGCAGCCCAAAGACAGGGGGCGGTAAAGACACTGAAGCTTTCTTT. Amino acids: CASSPKTGGGKDTEAFF. This rearrangement joins TRBV7-9 to TRBJ1-1; TRBD1 matches at 10 bases. Germline loops: CDR1 SEHNR, CDR2 FQNEAQ (reference sequence). Unmatched junction bases numbered 12, after V lost 5 bases and J lost 3 bases. The length of the CDR3 is 17 residues.

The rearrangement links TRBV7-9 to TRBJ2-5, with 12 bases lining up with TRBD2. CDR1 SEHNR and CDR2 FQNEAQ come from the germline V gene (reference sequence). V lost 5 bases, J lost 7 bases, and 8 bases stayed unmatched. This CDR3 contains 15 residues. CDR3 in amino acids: CASSTRTSGVGTQYF. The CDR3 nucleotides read TGTGCCAGCAGCACCCGGACTAGCGGGGTGGGGACCCAGTACTTC.

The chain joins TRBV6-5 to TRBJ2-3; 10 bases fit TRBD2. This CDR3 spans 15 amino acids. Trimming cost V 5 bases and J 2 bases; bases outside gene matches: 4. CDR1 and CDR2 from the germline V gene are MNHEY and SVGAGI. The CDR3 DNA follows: TGTGCCAGCAGTCTTAGCGGGGGGTACACAGATACGCAGTATTTT. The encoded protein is CASSLSGGYTDTQYF.

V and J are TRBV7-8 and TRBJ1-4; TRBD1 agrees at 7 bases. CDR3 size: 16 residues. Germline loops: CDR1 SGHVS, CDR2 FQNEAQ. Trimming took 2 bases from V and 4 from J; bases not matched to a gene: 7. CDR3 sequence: CASSLSSRQGNEKLFF. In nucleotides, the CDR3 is TGTGCCAGCAGCTTAAGTTCCAGACAGGGTAATGAAAAACTGTTTTTT.

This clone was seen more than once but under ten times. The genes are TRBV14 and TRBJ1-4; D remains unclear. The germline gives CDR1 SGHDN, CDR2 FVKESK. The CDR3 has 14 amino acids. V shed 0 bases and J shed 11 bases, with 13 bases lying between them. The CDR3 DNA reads TGTGCCAGCAGCCAAGACATGGCAACGCGGAAACTGTTTTTT. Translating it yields CASSQDMATRKLFF.

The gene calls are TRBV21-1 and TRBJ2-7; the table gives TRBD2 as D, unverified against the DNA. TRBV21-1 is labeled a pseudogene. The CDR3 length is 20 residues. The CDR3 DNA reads TGTGCCAGCAGCAAATATTCTGTGGTTTCGGCCGATTCGGAGGGCTACGAGCAGTACGTC. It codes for CASSKYSVVSADSEGYEQYV.

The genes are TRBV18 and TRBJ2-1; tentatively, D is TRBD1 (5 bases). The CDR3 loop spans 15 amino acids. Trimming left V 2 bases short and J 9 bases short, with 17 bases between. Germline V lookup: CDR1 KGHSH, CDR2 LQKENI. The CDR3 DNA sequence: TGTGCCAGCTCACCATCTCAGGGTTTAAGAGCTGAGCAGTTCTTC. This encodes CASSPSQGLRAEQFF.

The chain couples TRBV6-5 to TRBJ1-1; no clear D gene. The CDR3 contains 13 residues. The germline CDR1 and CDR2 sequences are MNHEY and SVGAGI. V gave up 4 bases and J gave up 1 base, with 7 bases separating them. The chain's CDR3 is CASSLDSNTEAFF. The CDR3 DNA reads TGTGCCAGCAGTTTAGACTCGAACACTGAAGCTTTCTTT.

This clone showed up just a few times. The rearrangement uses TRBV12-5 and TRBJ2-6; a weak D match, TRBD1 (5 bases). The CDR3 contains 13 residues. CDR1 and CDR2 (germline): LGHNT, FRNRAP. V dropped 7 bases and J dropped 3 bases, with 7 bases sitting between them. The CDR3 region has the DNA TGTGCTAGTGACAGGCGTGGGGCCAACGTCCTGACTTTC. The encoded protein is CASDRRGANVLTF.

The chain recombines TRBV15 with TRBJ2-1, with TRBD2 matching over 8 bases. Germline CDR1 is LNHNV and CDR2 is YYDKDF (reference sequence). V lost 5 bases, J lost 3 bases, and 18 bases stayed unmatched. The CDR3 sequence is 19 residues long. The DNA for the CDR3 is TGTGCCACCAGCCCGGCCCGGGGAAGGAGCGGGGGCCTCTACAATGAGCAGTTCTTC. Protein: CATSPARGRSGGLYNEQFF.

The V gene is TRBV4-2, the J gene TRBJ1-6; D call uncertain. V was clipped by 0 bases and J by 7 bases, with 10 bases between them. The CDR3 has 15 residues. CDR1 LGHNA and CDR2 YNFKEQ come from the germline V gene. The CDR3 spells CASSQDPEINSPLHF. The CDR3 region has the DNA TGTGCCAGCAGCCAAGATCCCGAGATAAATTCACCCCTCCACTTT.

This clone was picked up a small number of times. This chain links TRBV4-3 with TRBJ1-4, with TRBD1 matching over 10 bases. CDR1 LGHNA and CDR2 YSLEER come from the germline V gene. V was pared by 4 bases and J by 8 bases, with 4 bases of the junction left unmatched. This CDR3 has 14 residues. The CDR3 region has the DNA TGCGCCAGCAGCCTCCGGACAGGGGGGGAAAAACTGTTTTTT. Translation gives CASSLRTGGEKLFF.

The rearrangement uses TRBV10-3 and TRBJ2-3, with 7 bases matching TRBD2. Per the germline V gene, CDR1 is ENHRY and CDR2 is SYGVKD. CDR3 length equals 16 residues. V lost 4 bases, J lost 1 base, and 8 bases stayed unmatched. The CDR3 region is CAISVNWEGRTDTQYF. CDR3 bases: TGTGCCATCAGTGTGAATTGGGAGGGCCGCACAGATACGCAGTATTTT.

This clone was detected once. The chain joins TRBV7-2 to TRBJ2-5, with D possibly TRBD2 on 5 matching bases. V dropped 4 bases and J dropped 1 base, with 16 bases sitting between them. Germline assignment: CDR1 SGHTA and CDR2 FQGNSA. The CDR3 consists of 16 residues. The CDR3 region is CASSYRRSGFQETQYF. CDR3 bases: TGTGCCAGCAGCTACCGTAGGAGCGGATTCCAAGAGACCCAGTACTTC.